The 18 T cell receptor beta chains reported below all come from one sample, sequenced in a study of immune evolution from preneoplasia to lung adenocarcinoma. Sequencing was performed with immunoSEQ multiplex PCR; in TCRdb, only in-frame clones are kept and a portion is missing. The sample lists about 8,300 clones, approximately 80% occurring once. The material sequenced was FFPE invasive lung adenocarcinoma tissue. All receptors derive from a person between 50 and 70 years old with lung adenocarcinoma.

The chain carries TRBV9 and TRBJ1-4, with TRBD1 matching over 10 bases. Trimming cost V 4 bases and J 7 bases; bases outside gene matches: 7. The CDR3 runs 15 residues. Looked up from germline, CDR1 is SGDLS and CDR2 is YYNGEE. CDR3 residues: CASSITGTGVEKLFF. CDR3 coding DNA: TGTGCCAGCAGCATCACCGGGACAGGGGTTGAAAAACTGTTTTTT.

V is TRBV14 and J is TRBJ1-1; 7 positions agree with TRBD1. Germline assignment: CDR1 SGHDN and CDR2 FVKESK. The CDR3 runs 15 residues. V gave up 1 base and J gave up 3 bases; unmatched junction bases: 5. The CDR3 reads CASSQGTGMYTEAFF. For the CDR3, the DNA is TGTGCCAGCAGCCAAGGGACAGGAATGTACACTGAAGCTTTCTTT.

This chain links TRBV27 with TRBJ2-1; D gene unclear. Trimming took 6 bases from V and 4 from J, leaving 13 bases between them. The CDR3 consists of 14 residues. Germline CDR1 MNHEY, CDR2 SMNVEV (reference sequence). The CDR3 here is CASSVNLQYNEQFF. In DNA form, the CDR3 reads TGTGCCAGCAGCGTAAATCTGCAATACAATGAGCAGTTCTTC.

The CDR3 DNA is TGTGCCAGCAGTACGACAGGGGAGTCCTACGAGCAGTACTTC. Protein: CASSTTGESYEQYF. This chain joins TRBV6-1 and TRBJ2-7; TRBD1 matches 8 bases. After removal of 5 bases from V and 1 base from J, the junction contained 4 bases not matched to a gene. Germline V gives CDR1 MNHNS, CDR2 SASEGT. This CDR3 has 14 residues.

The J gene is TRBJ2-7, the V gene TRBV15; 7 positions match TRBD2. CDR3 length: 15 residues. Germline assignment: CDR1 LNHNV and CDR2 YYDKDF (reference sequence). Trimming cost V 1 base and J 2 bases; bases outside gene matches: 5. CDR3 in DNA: TGTGCCACCAGCAGAGGTGCGGGAGCGCCCTACGAGCAGTACTTC. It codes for CATSRGAGAPYEQYF. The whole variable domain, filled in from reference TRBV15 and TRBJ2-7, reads DAMVIQNPRYQVTQFGKPVTLSCSQTLNHNVMYWYQQKSSQAPKLLFHYYDKDFNNEADTPDNFQSRRPNTSFCFLDIRSPGLGDTAMYLCATSRGAGAPYEQYFGPGTRLTVT.

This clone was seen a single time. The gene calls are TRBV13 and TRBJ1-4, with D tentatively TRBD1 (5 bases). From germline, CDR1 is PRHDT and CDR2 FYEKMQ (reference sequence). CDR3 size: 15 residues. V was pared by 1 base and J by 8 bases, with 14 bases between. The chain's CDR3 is CASSLAGGVGEKLFF. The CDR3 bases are TGTGCCAGCAGCTTAGCCGGGGGGGTTGGCGAAAAACTGTTTTTT.

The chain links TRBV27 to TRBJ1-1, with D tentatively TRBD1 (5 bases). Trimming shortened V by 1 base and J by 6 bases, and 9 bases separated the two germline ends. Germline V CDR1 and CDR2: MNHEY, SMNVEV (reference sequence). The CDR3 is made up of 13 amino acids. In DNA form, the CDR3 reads TGTGCCAGCAGTTTATTAAAGGGGTCTGAAGCTTTCTTT. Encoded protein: CASSLLKGSEAFF.

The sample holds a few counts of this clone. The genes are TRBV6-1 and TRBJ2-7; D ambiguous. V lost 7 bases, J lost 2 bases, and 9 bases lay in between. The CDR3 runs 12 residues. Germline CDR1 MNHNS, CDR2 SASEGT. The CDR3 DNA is TGTGCCAGCAAACCTACAGCCTACGAGCAGTACTTC. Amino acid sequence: CASKPTAYEQYF.

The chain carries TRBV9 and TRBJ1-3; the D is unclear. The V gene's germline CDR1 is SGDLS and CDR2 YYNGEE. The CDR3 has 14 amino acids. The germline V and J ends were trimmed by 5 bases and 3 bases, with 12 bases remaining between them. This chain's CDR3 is CASRPQIGGNTIYF. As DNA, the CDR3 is TGTGCCAGCAGACCCCAAATTGGTGGAAACACCATATATTTT.

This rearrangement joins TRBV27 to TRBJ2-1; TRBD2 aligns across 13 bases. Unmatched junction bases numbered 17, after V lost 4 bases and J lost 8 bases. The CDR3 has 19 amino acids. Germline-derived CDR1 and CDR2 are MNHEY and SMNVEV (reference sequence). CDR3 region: CASSSPWGLAGNRSDEQFF. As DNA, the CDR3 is TGTGCCAGCAGTTCACCCTGGGGACTAGCGGGAAACAGGTCCGATGAGCAGTTCTTC.

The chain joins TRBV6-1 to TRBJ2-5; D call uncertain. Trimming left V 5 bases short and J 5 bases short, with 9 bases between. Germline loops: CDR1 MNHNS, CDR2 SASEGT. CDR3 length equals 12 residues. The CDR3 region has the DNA TGTGCCAGCAGTTCGACTGGGGAGACCCAGTACTTC. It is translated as CASSSTGETQYF.

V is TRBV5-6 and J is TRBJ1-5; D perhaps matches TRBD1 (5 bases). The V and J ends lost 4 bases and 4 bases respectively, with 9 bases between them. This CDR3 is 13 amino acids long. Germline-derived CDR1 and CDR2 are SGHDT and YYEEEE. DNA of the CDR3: TGTGCCAGCAGCATAGGGGTAAATCAGCCCCAGCATTTT. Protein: CASSIGVNQPQHF.

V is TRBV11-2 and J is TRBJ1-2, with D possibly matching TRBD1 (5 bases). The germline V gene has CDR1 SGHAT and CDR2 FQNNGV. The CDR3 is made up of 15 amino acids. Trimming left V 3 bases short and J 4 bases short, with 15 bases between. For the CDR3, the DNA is TGTGCCAGCAGCTTGGGGGACGGCCCAACCTATGGCTACACCTTC. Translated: CASSLGDGPTYGYTF.

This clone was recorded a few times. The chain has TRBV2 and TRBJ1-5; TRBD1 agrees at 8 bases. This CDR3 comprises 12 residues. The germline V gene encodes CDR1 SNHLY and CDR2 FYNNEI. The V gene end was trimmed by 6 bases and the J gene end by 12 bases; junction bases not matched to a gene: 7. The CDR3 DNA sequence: TGTGCCAGCAGGCGACAGGGGCAGGACCAGCATTTT. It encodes CASRRQGQDQHF.

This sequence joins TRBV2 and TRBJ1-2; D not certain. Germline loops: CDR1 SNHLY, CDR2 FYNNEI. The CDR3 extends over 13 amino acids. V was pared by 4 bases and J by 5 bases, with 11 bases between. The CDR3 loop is CASSGSLQYGYTF. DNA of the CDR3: TGTGCCAGCAGTGGGTCGCTACAATATGGCTACACCTTC. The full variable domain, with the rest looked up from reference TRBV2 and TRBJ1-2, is EPEVTQTPSHQVTQMGQEVILRCVPISNHLYFYWYRQILGQKVEFLVSFYNNEISEKSEIFDDQFSVERPDGSNFTLKIRSTKLEDSAMYFCASSGSLQYGYTFGSGTRLTVV.

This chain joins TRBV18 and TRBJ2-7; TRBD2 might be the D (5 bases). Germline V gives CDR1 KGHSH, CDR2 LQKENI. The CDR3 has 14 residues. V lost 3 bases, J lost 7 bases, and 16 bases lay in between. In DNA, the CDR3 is TGTGCCAGCTCACCCCAAGTGAGGTCGGGGGAGCAGTACTTC. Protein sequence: CASSPQVRSGEQYF.

CDR3 residues: CASSPRQGLFRTDTQYF. CDR3 bases: TGTGCCAGCAGCCCCCGACAGGGACTGTTCCGCACAGATACGCAGTATTTT. The chain combines TRBV7-9 with TRBJ2-3, with a tentative D call TRBD1 (7 bases). Looked up from germline, CDR1 is SEHNR and CDR2 is FQNEAQ (reference sequence). Trimming left V 5 bases short and J 1 base short, with 19 bases between. The CDR3 is made up of 17 amino acids.

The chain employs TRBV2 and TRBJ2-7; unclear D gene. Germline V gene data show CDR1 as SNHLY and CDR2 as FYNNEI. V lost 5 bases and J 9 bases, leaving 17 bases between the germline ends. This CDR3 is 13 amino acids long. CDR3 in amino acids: CASSPSEGEGQYF. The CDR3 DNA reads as TGTGCCAGCAGTCCCTCGGAAGGAGAAGGGCAGTACTTC.